The rows below give T cell receptor beta chains drawn from one sample of a study of T cell responses to AZD1222 COVID-19 vaccine. Libraries were prepared by immunoSEQ multiplex PCR; TCRdb keeps only in-frame clonotypes and omits some of them. The top ten hold 6.9% of the sample, which has about 150,000 clones, approximately 92% seen once. The material was peripheral blood, obtained on day 0 of AZD1222 vaccination. The receptors come from an adult in good health. Both conserved end residues are part of each CDR3. Each record gives: J gene, D gene, V gene, clone size, CDR3 protein, CDR3 DNA. D genes are given only for firm matches. Clone size is stated in some rows and not others, as once, few, many or a class when expanded.

J gene: TRBJ2-4
D gene: NA
V gene: TRBV30
clone size: NA
CDR3 protein: CAWSRKAGTTIQYF
CDR3 DNA: TGTGCCTGGAGCCGGAAAGCGGGGACAACCATTCAGTACTTC

J gene: TRBJ1-1
D gene: NA
V gene: TRBV2
clone size: NA
CDR3 protein: CASKMGVNTEAFF
CDR3 DNA: TGTGCCAGCAAGATGGGGGTGAACACTGAAGCTTTCTTT

J gene: TRBJ2-5
D gene: TRBD2
V gene: TRBV9
clone size: NA
CDR3 protein: CASSVDGGGYQETQYF
CDR3 DNA: TGTGCCAGCAGCGTAGATGGCGGGGGGTACCAAGAGACCCAGTACTTC

J gene: TRBJ1-2
D gene: NA
V gene: TRBV18
clone size: NA
CDR3 protein: CASSPPGRPLVGYGYTF
CDR3 DNA: TGTGCCAGCTCACCACCCGGGCGGCCCCTGGTGGGGTATGGCTACACCTTC

J gene: TRBJ2-7
D gene: NA
V gene: TRBV11-1
clone size: NA
CDR3 protein: CASSLTNEQYF
CDR3 DNA: TGTGCCAGCAGCTTAACAAACGAGCAGTACTTC

J gene: TRBJ2-7
D gene: NA
V gene: TRBV20-1
clone size: NA
CDR3 protein: CSAAHGYEQYF
CDR3 DNA: TGCAGTGCGGCCCATGGCTACGAGCAGTACTTC

J gene: TRBJ1-1
D gene: NA
V gene: TRBV28
clone size: NA
CDR3 protein: CASSLGAGIRGTEAFF
CDR3 DNA: TGTGCCAGCAGTTTGGGAGCGGGCATCCGCGGCACTGAAGCTTTCTTT

J gene: TRBJ2-1
D gene: TRBD1
V gene: TRBV27
clone size: once
CDR3 protein: CASSLSPPGQGASYNEQFF
CDR3 DNA: TGTGCCAGCAGTTTATCCCCCCCTGGGCAGGGGGCGTCCTACAATGAGCAGTTCTTC

J gene: TRBJ1-6
D gene: NA
V gene: TRBV19
clone size: NA
CDR3 protein: CASSIGWANILSPLHF
CDR3 DNA: TGTGCCAGTAGTATTGGTTGGGCAAACATACTTTCACCCCTCCACTTT

J gene: TRBJ1-6
D gene: TRBD1
V gene: TRBV6-4
clone size: NA
CDR3 protein: CASSAGTGGDSPLHF
CDR3 DNA: TGTGCCAGCAGTGCCGGGACAGGGGGCGATTCACCCCTCCACTTT

J gene: TRBJ1-1
D gene: NA
V gene: TRBV5-1
clone size: NA
CDR3 protein: CASRGGAKRVTEAFF
CDR3 DNA: TGCGCCAGCAGGGGAGGGGCCAAGAGGGTCACTGAAGCTTTCTTT

J gene: TRBJ1-3
D gene: NA
V gene: TRBV7-9
clone size: NA
CDR3 protein: CASSLGPGAGGNTIYF
CDR3 DNA: TGTGCCAGCAGCTTAGGCCCCGGGGCTGGTGGAAACACCATATATTTT

J gene: TRBJ2-3
D gene: TRBD2
V gene: TRBV11-2
clone size: NA
CDR3 protein: CASSPRGGGVLITDTQYF
CDR3 DNA: TGTGCCAGCAGCCCGAGGGGTGGGGGGGTACTCATCACAGATACGCAGTATTTT

J gene: TRBJ1-4
D gene: NA
V gene: TRBV9
clone size: NA
CDR3 protein: CASSLSVGGTNEKLFF
CDR3 DNA: TGTGCCAGCAGCCTCTCTGTGGGGGGAACTAATGAAAAACTGTTTTTT

J gene: TRBJ2-6
D gene: NA
V gene: TRBV6-5
clone size: NA
CDR3 protein: CASRRLNIGANVLTF
CDR3 DNA: TGTGCCAGCAGGAGGCTAAACATTGGGGCCAACGTCCTGACTTTC

J gene: TRBJ1-3
D gene: NA
V gene: TRBV9
clone size: few
CDR3 protein: CASSVAWQVEGNTIYF
CDR3 DNA: TGTGCCAGCAGCGTAGCTTGGCAGGTGGAAGGAAACACCATATATTTT

J gene: TRBJ1-6
D gene: NA
V gene: TRBV5-1
clone size: NA
CDR3 protein: CASSLYGANSPLHF
CDR3 DNA: TGCGCCAGCAGCTTGTACGGGGCGAATTCACCCCTCCACTTT

J gene: TRBJ1-2
D gene: NA
V gene: TRBV4-1
clone size: NA
CDR3 protein: CASSQEDSAYGYTF
CDR3 DNA: TGCGCCAGCAGCCAAGAAGACAGCGCTTATGGCTACACCTTC

J gene: TRBJ1-4
D gene: TRBD1
V gene: TRBV19
clone size: NA
CDR3 protein: CASSMGDRGEKLFF
CDR3 DNA: TGTGCCAGTAGTATGGGGGACAGGGGTGAAAAACTGTTTTTT

J gene: TRBJ1-2
D gene: TRBD1
V gene: TRBV7-9
clone size: NA
CDR3 protein: CASSSQGAQGYTF
CDR3 DNA: TGTGCCAGCAGCTCACAGGGGGCGCAAGGCTACACCTTC

J gene: TRBJ2-5
D gene: TRBD2
V gene: TRBV5-6
clone size: NA
CDR3 protein: CASSSVASGENFLTQYF
CDR3 DNA: TGTGCCAGCAGCTCGGTGGCTAGCGGGGAAAATTTTCTAACCCAGTACTTC

J gene: TRBJ2-3
D gene: TRBD2
V gene: TRBV5-1
clone size: NA
CDR3 protein: CASRVAGESLTSTDTQYF
CDR3 DNA: TGCGCCAGCAGGGTAGCGGGGGAAAGCCTTACGAGCACAGATACGCAGTATTTT

J gene: TRBJ1-2
D gene: TRBD1
V gene: TRBV27
clone size: NA
CDR3 protein: CASRYYRDSLYGYTF
CDR3 DNA: TGTGCCAGCAGGTATTACCGGGACAGCCTCTATGGCTACACCTTC

J gene: TRBJ2-1
D gene: TRBD2
V gene: TRBV2
clone size: NA
CDR3 protein: CASSIRTSGGWQFF
CDR3 DNA: TGTGCCAGCAGCATTAGGACTAGCGGGGGGTGGCAGTTCTTC

J gene: TRBJ2-5
D gene: NA
V gene: TRBV6-2/TRBV6-3
clone size: NA
CDR3 protein: CASSYVRGNIQETQYF
CDR3 DNA: TGTGCCAGCAGTTACGTCCGGGGGAACATCCAAGAGACCCAGTACTTC

J gene: TRBJ2-3
D gene: TRBD2
V gene: TRBV19
clone size: NA
CDR3 protein: CASRRRGVTDTQYF
CDR3 DNA: TGTGCCAGTAGGAGGCGGGGGGTCACAGATACGCAGTATTTT

J gene: TRBJ1-2
D gene: TRBD1
V gene: TRBV7-9
clone size: NA
CDR3 protein: CASSLGTGDGDGYTF
CDR3 DNA: TGTGCCAGCAGCTTAGGGACAGGGGATGGTGATGGCTACACCTTC

J gene: TRBJ2-7
D gene: NA
V gene: TRBV6-5
clone size: NA
CDR3 protein: CASPGRPYEQYF
CDR3 DNA: TGTGCCAGCCCGGGACGGCCCTACGAGCAGTACTTC

J gene: TRBJ2-7
D gene: NA
V gene: TRBV7-8
clone size: NA
CDR3 protein: CASSLRAGEQYF
CDR3 DNA: TGTGCCAGCAGCCTCAGAGCGGGCGAGCAGTACTTC

J gene: TRBJ1-5
D gene: NA
V gene: TRBV30
clone size: NA
CDR3 protein: CAWSVPPQPQHF
CDR3 DNA: TGTGCCTGGAGTGTTCCTCCTCAGCCCCAGCATTTT

J gene: TRBJ1-2
D gene: NA
V gene: TRBV5-1
clone size: NA
CDR3 protein: CASSWGGGSYGYTF
CDR3 DNA: TGCGCCAGCAGCTGGGGTGGCGGAAGCTATGGCTACACCTTC

J gene: TRBJ2-1
D gene: TRBD1
V gene: TRBV25-1
clone size: once
CDR3 protein: CASGTGPYNEQFF
CDR3 DNA: TGTGCCAGCGGGACAGGCCCGTACAATGAGCAGTTCTTC

J gene: TRBJ2-7
D gene: TRBD1
V gene: TRBV7-2
clone size: NA
CDR3 protein: CASSFGTGRKREQYF
CDR3 DNA: TGTGCCAGCAGCTTTGGGACAGGGAGAAAACGCGAGCAGTACTTC

J gene: TRBJ1-3
D gene: NA
V gene: TRBV5-1
clone size: NA
CDR3 protein: CASSPEEGTSGNTIYF
CDR3 DNA: TGCGCCAGCAGCCCCGAGGAGGGGACCTCTGGAAACACCATATATTTT

J gene: TRBJ1-2
D gene: NA
V gene: TRBV5-5
clone size: NA
CDR3 protein: CASSLGLGYREADYGYTF
CDR3 DNA: TGTGCCAGCAGCTTGGGGTTGGGCTACAGGGAGGCGGACTATGGCTACACCTTC

J gene: TRBJ1-1
D gene: NA
V gene: TRBV3-1/TRBV3-2
clone size: NA
CDR3 protein: CASSQDGGWVHTEAFF
CDR3 DNA: TGTGCCAGCAGCCAAGATGGGGGCTGGGTCCACACTGAAGCTTTCTTT

J gene: TRBJ2-1
D gene: NA
V gene: TRBV5-1
clone size: NA
CDR3 protein: CASSLGQSSYNEQFF
CDR3 DNA: TGCGCCAGCAGCTTGGGGCAGAGCTCCTACAATGAGCAGTTCTTC

J gene: TRBJ1-1
D gene: NA
V gene: TRBV27
clone size: NA
CDR3 protein: CASRTGQFTEAFF
CDR3 DNA: TGTGCCAGCAGAACTGGGCAGTTCACTGAAGCTTTCTTT

J gene: TRBJ1-5
D gene: TRBD1
V gene: TRBV18
clone size: NA
CDR3 protein: CASSLTSGQGAGVDNQPQHF
CDR3 DNA: TGTGCCAGCTCCCTTACCAGCGGACAGGGGGCGGGGGTCGACAATCAGCCCCAGCATTTT

J gene: TRBJ1-1
D gene: NA
V gene: TRBV6-5
clone size: NA
CDR3 protein: CASSSLTGGLDTEAFF
CDR3 DNA: TGTGCCAGCAGTTCCCTAACGGGGGGCTTAGACACTGAAGCTTTCTTT

J gene: TRBJ2-2
D gene: NA
V gene: TRBV12-5
clone size: NA
CDR3 protein: CASGQGNTGELFF
CDR3 DNA: TGTGCTAGTGGCCAGGGAAACACCGGGGAGCTGTTTTTT

J gene: TRBJ2-3
D gene: NA
V gene: TRBV24-1
clone size: few
CDR3 protein: CATSDSRKGDTQYF
CDR3 DNA: TGTGCCACCAGTGATTCGCGCAAGGGAGATACGCAGTATTTT